Listed below are T cell receptor beta chains from one sample, sequenced in a study of long-term antiretroviral therapy in people with HIV. The protocol was immunoSEQ multiplex PCR, while the TCRdb copy is restricted to in-frame clones and leaves out a portion. This sample has tens of thousands of clones, with less than 85% found just once. Sequences were derived from unsorted PBMCs, sampled at the start of antiretroviral therapy. All receptors derive from a man aged 50-60 years with HIV. The conserved cysteine and the conserved F or W are not part of the CDR3 here.

V gene	J gene	CDR3 protein
TRBV4-3	TRBJ2-1	ASSLTLQGEDEQF
TRBV6-5	TRBJ1-5	ASSYSEGYQPQH
TRBV2	TRBJ2-3	ASREGVITDTQY
TRBV6-5	TRBJ2-1	ASSYRQGKYNEQF
TRBV2	TRBJ2-2	ASSRLAGDVGELF
TRBV19	TRBJ2-1	ASRSEPSSYNEQF
TRBV5-6	TRBJ1-6	ASSLDRGRVDSPLH
TRBV10-3	TRBJ1-6	AISLQLHRASPLH
TRBV7-6	TRBJ2-7	ASSSTGWRGHSSYEQY
TRBV29-1	TRBJ1-1	SVTGGNTEAF
TRBV7-9	TRBJ2-5	ASSFGLAGGYETQY
TRBV6-6	TRBJ1-5	ASSYAGSGQPQH
TRBV18	TRBJ1-1	ASSPQTGPEAF
TRBV6-4	TRBJ2-7	ASIWEGGGKACEQY
TRBV28	TRBJ1-5	ASSFVDRGPQPQH
TRBV4-2	TRBJ2-5	ASSQPGLGETQY
TRBV4-3	TRBJ1-4	ASSQVLGAGNEKLF
TRBV5-1	TRBJ2-7	ASSLGSGPGRLVSYEQY
TRBV11-2	TRBJ2-6	ASSLDPAASSGANVLT
TRBV11-2	TRBJ2-7	ASSLDLAASYEQY
TRBV5-4	TRBJ1-2	ASSSARTSFNYGYT
TRBV30	TRBJ2-5	AWSSPRGGREETQY
TRBV28	TRBJ2-7	ASTPRTGHTYEQY
TRBV4-3	TRBJ2-2	ASSQETEADTGELF
TRBV4-3	TRBJ2-4	ASSQAILTPNIQY
TRBV7-2	TRBJ2-5	ASSPITETQY
TRBV28	TRBJ2-1	ASSPEMLSSYNEQF
TRBV19	TRBJ2-1	ASSINDRPNNEQF
TRBV14	TRBJ2-7	ASSPPGTGGYEQY
TRBV4-3	TRBJ1-2	ASSQDKSQSTYGYT
TRBV13	TRBJ2-2	ASSWDRANTGELF
TRBV10-2	TRBJ2-1	ASGENREQF
TRBV10-3	TRBJ2-7	AISPGGSDEQY
TRBV19	TRBJ2-7	ASTSMADRGYEQY
TRBV19	TRBJ1-1	ASSSQGNTEAF
TRBV6-1	TRBJ2-7	ASTQGRVQYEQY
TRBV15	TRBJ2-5	ATWSGGQGETQY
TRBV5-4	TRBJ2-5	ASSPPRGGGETQY